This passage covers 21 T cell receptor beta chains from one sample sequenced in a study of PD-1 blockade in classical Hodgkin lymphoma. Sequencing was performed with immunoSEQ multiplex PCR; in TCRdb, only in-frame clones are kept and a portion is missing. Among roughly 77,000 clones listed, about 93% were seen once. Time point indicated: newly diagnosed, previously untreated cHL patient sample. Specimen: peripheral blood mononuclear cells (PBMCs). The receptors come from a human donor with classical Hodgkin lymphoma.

In nucleotides, the CDR3 is TGTGCCAGCAGCGTAGCGGGACAGGGGAGCACTGAAGCTTTCTTT. Translation: CASSVAGQGSTEAFF. V and J are TRBV9 and TRBJ1-1; 10 nucleotides agree with TRBD1. The CDR3 consists of 15 residues. The germline V gene has CDR1 SGDLS and CDR2 YYNGEE. Trimming removed 0 bases from V and 4 bases from J; junction bases left unmatched: 3.

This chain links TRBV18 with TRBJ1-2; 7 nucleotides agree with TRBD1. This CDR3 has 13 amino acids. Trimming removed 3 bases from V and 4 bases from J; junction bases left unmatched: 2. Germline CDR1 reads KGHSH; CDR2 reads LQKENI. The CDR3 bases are TGTGCCAGCTCACCCGACAGGGTCTATGGCTACACCTTC. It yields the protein CASSPDRVYGYTF.

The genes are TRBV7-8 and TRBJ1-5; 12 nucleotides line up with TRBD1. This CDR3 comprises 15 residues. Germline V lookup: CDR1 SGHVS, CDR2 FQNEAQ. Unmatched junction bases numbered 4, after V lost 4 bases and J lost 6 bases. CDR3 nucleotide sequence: TGTGCCAGCAGCTCGGGACAGGGGGCTTTTCAGCCCCAGCATTTT. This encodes CASSSGQGAFQPQHF.

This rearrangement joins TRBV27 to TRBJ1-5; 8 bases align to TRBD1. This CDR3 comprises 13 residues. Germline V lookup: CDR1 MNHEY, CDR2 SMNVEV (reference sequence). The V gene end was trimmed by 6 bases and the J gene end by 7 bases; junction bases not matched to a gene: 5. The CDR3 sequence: CASSAGGWQPQHF. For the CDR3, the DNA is TGTGCCAGCAGCGCAGGGGGCTGGCAGCCCCAGCATTTT.

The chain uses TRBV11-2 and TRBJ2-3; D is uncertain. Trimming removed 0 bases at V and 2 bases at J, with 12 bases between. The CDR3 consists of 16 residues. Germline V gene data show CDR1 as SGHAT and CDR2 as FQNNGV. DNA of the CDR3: TGTGCCAGCAGCTTAGATGGCTTTTTGGTCACAGATACGCAGTATTTT. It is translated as CASSLDGFLVTDTQYF.

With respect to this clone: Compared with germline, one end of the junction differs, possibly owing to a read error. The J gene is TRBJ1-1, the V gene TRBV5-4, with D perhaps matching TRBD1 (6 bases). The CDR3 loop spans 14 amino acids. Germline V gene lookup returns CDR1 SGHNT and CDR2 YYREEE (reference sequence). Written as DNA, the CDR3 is TGTGCCAGCAGCTTGAGGACAGATTCCGTTTTTGAGGAATTT. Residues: CASSLRTDSVFEEF. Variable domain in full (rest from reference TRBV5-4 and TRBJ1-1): ETGVTQSPTHLIKTRGQQVTLRCSSQSGHNTVSWYQQALGQGPQFIFQYYREEENGRGNFPPRFSGLQFPNYSSELNVNALELDDSALYLCASSLRTDSVFEEFGQGTRLTVV.

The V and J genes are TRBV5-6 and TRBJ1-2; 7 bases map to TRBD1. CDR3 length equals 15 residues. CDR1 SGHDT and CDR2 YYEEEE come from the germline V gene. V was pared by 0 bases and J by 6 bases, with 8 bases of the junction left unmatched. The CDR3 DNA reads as TGTGCCAGCAGCTTGGGGCCCAGGGGGGCGGATGGCTACACCTTC. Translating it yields CASSLGPRGADGYTF. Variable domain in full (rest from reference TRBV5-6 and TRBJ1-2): DAGVTQSPTHLIKTRGQQVTLRCSPKSGHDTVSWYQQALGQGPQFIFQYYEEEERQRGNFPDRFSGHQFPNYSSELNVNALLLGDSALYLCASSLGPRGADGYTFGSGTRLTVV.

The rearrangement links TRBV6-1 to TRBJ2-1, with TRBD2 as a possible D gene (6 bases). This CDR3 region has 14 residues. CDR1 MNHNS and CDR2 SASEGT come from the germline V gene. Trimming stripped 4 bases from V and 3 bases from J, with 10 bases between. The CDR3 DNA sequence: TGTGCCAGCAGTGGGGGGGAAATCTACAATGAGCAGTTCTTC. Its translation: CASSGGEIYNEQFF.

The CDR3 here is CASSGTGSHEQYF. DNA for the CDR3: TGTGCCAGCAGCGGGACAGGGTCCCACGAGCAGTACTTC. The chain is built from TRBV25-1 and TRBJ2-7, with 9 positions matching TRBD1. Germline values: CDR1 MGHDK, CDR2 SYGVNS. The CDR3 runs 13 residues. V gave up 6 bases and J gave up 5 bases; unmatched junction bases: 5.

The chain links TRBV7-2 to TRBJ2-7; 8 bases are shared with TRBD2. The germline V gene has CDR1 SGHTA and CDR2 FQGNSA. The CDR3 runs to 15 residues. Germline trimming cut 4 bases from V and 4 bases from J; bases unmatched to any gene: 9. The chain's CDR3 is CASSSGLGPLYEQYF. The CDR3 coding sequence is TGTGCCAGCAGCTCGGGACTAGGGCCCTTGTACGAGCAGTACTTC.

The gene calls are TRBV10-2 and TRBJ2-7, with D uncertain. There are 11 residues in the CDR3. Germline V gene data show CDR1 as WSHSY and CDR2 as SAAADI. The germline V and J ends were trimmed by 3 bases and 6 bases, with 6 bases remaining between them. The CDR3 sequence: CASSELGEQYF. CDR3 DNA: TGCGCCAGCAGTGAATTGGGCGAGCAGTACTTC.

The CDR3 nucleotides are TGTGCCAGTAGGCCCCTAGCGGGAGTGGTGGACGGGGAGCTGTTTTTT. Its translation is CASRPLAGVVDGELFF. This chain uses TRBV19 with TRBJ2-2, with TRBD2 matching over 10 bases. V lost 6 bases, J lost 7 bases, and 11 bases stayed unmatched. The CDR3 runs 16 residues. In germline, CDR1 is LNHDA, CDR2 SQIVND (reference sequence). Filled out from reference TRBV19 and TRBJ2-2, the complete variable domain reads DGGITQSPKYLFRKEGQNVTLSCEQNLNHDAMYWYRQDPGQGLRLIYYSQIVNDFQKGDIAEGYSVSREKKESFPLTVTSAQKNPTAFYLCASRPLAGVVDGELFFGEGSRLTVL.

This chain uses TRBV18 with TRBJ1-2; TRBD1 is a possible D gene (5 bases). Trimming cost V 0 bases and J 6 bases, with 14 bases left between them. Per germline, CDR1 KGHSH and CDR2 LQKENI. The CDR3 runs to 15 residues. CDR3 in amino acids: CASSPPGTENNGYTF. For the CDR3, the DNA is TGTGCCAGCTCACCACCGGGGACCGAGAATAATGGCTACACCTTC.

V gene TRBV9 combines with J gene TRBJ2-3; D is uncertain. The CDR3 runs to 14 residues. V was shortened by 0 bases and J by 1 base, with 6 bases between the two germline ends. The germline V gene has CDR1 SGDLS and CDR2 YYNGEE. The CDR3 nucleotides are TGTGCCAGCAGCGTAGCAACTGGCACAGATACGCAGTATTTT. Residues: CASSVATGTDTQYF.

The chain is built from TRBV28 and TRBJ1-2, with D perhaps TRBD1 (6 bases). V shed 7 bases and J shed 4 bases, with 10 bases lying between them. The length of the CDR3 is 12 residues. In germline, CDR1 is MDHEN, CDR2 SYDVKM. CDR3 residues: CASTTDSYGYTF. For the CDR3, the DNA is TGTGCCAGCACCACGGACAGCTATGGCTACACCTTC.

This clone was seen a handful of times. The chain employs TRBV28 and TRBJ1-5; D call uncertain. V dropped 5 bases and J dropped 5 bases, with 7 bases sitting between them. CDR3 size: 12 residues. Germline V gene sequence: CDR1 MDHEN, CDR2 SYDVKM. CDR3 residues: CASSGSDQPQHF. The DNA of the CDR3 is TGTGCCAGCAGTGGTTCCGATCAGCCCCAGCATTTT.

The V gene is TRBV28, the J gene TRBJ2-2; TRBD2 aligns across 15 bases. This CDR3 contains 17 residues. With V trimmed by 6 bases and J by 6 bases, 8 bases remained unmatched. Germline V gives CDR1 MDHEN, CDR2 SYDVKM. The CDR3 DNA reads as TGTGCCAGCAGGCCAATCGGACTAGCGGGAGGGGCCGGGGAGCTGTTTTTT. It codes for CASRPIGLAGGAGELFF. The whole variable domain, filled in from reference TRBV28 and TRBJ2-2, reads DVKVTQSSRYLVKRTGEKVFLECVQDMDHENMFWYRQDPGLGLRLIYFSYDVKMKEKGDIPEGYSVSREKKERFSLILESASTNQTSMYLCASRPIGLAGGAGELFFGEGSRLTVL.

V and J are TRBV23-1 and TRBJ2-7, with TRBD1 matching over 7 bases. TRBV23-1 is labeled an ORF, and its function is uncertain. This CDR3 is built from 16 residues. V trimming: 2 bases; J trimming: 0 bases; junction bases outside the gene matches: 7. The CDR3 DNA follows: TGCGCCAGCAGTCAACCCTCGGGACAGACCTCCTACGAGCAGTACTTC. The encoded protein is CASSQPSGQTSYEQYF.

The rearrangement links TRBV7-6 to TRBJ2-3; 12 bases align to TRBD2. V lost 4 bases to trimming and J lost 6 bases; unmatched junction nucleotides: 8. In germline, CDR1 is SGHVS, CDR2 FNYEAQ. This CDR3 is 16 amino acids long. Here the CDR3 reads CASSSGPGTSGDTQYF. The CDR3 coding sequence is TGTGCCAGCAGCTCGGGTCCCGGGACTAGCGGGGATACGCAGTATTTT.

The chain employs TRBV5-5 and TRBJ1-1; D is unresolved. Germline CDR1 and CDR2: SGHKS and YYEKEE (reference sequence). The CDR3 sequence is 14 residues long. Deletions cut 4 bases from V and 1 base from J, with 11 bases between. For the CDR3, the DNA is TGTGCCAGCAGCGCCGCGGCCCAGAACACTGAAGCTTTCTTT. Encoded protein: CASSAAAQNTEAFF. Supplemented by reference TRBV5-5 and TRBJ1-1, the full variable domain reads DAGVTQSPTHLIKTRGQQVTLRCSPISGHKSVSWYQQVLGQGPQFIFQYYEKEERGRGNFPDRFSARQFPNYSSELNVNALLLGDSALYLCASSAAAQNTEAFFGQGTRLTVV.

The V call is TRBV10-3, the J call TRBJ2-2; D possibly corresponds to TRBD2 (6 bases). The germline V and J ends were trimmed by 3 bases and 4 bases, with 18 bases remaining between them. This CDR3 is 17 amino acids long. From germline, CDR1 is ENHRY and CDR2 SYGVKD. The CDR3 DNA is TGTGCCATCAGTGATGACCCGGGACGGGAGACCACCGGGGAGCTGTTTTTT. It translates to CAISDDPGRETTGELFF.